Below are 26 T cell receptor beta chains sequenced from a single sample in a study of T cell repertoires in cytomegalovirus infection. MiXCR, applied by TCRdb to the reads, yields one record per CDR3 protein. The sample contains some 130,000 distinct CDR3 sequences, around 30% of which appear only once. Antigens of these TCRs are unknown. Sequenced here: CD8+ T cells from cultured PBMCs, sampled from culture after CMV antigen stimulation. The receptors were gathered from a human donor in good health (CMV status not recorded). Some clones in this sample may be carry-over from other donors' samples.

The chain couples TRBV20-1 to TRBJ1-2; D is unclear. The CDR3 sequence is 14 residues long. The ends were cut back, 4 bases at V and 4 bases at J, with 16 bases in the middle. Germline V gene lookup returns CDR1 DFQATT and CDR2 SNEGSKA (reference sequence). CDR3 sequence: CSAMITVKGYGYTF. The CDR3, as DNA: TGCAGTGCTATGATCACAGTCAAGGGCTATGGCTACACCTTC.

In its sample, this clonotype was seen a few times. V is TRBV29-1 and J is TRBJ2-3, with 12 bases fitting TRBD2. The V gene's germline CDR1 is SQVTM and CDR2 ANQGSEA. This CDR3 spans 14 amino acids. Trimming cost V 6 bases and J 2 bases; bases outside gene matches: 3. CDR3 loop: CSVGLAGYTDTQYF. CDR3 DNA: TGCAGCGTCGGACTAGCGGGGTACACAGATACGCAGTATTTT.

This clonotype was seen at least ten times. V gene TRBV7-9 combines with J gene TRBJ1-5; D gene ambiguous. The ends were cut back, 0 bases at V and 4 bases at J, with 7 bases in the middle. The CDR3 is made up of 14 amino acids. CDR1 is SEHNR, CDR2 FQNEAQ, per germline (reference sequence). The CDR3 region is CASSLAIENQPQHF. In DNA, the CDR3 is TGTGCCAGCAGCTTAGCGATCGAAAATCAGCCCCAGCATTTT.

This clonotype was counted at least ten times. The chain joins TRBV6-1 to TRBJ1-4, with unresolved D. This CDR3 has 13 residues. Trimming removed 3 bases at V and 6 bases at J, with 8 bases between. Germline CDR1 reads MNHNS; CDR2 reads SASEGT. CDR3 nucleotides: TGTGCCAGCAGTGAGACCGAATATGAAAAACTGTTTTTT. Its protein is CASSETEYEKLFF.

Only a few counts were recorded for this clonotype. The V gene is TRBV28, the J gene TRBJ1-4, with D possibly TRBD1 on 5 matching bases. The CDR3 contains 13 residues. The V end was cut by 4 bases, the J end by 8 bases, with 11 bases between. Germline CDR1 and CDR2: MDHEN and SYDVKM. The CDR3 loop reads CASSWGGGEKLFF. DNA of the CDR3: TGTGCCAGCAGTTGGGGCGGAGGGGAAAAACTGTTTTTT.

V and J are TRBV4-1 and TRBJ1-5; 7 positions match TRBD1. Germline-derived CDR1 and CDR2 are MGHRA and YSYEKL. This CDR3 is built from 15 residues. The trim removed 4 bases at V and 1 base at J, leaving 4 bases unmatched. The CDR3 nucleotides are TGCGCCAGCAGCCTCACGACAGGGAGCAATCAGCCCCAGCATTTT. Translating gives CASSLTTGSNQPQHF.

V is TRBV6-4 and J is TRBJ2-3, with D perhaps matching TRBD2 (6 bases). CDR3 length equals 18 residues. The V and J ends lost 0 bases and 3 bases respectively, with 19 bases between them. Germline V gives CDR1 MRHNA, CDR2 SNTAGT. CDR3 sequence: CASSDSISSRRGTDTQYF. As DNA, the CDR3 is TGTGCCAGCAGTGACTCGATCTCCTCGCGGCGGGGAACAGATACGCAGTATTTT.

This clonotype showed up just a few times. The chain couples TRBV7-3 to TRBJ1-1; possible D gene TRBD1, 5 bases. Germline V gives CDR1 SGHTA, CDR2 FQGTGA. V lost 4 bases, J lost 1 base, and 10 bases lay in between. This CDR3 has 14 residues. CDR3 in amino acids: CASSSYGGNTEAFF. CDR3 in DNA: TGTGCCAGCAGCTCCTATGGGGGGAACACTGAAGCTTTCTTT.

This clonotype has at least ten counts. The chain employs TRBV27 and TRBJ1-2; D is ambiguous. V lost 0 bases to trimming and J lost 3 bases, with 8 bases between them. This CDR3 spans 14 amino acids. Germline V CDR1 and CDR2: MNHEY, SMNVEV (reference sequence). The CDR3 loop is CASSLSAEYYGYTF. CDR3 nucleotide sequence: TGTGCCAGCAGTTTATCGGCCGAGTACTATGGCTACACCTTC.

CDR3 amino acids: CASSHSGATDTQYF. CDR3 coding DNA: TGCGCCAGCAGCCATTCCGGGGCCACAGATACGCAGTATTTT. The chain links TRBV4-1 to TRBJ2-3; D may match TRBD1 or TRBD2 (5 bases each). Germline values: CDR1 MGHRA, CDR2 YSYEKL. This CDR3 is built from 14 residues. Trimming left V 3 bases short and J 2 bases short, with 9 bases between.

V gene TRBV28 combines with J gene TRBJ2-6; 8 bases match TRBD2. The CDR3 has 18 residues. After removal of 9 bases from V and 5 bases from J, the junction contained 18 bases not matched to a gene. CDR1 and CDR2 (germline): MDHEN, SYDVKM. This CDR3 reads CASLGEEREQRRANVLTF. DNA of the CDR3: TGTGCCAGTCTGGGCGAAGAGCGGGAGCAAAGGAGGGCCAACGTCCTGACTTTC.

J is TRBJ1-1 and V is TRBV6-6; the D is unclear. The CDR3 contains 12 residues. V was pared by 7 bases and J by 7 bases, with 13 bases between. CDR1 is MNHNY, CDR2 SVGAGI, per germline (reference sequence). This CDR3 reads CASTPGRNEAFF. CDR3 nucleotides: TGTGCCAGCACCCCCGGCAGAAATGAAGCTTTCTTT.

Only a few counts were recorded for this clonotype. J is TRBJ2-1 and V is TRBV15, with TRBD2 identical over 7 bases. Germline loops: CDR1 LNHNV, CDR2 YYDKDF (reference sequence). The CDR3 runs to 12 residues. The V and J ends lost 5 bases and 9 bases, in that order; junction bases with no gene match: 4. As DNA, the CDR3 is TGTGCCACCAGCCTCTTAGCGGGTGAGCAGTTCTTC. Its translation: CATSLLAGEQFF.

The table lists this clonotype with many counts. The CDR3 protein is CASRTRRISGQGANTGELFF. Written as DNA, the CDR3 is TGTGCCAGCAGGACGAGGAGGATATCCGGACAGGGGGCGAACACCGGGGAGCTGTTTTTT. The J gene is TRBJ2-2, the V gene TRBV28; 10 bases agree with TRBD1. V was pared by 6 bases and J by 0 bases, with 16 bases of the junction left unmatched. The CDR3 is 20 residues long. CDR1 is MDHEN and CDR2 is SYDVKM in the germline V gene.

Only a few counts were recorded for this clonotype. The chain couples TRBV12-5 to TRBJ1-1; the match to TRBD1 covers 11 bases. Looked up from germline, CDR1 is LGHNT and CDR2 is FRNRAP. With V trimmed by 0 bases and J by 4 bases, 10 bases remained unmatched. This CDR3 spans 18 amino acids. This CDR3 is CASGLVPRDRGKGTEAFF. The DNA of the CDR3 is TGTGCTAGTGGTTTGGTACCACGGGACAGGGGGAAGGGCACTGAAGCTTTCTTT.

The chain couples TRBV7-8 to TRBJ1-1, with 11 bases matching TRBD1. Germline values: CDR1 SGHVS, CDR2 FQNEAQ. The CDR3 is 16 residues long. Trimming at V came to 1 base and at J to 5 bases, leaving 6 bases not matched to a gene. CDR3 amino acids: CASSLGTGGSRTEAFF. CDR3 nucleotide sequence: TGTGCCAGCAGCTTAGGGACAGGGGGCTCTCGGACTGAAGCTTTCTTT.

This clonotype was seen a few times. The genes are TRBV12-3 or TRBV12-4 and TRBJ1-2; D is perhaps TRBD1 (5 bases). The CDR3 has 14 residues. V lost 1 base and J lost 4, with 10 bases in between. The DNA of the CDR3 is TGTGCCAGCAGTTTAGGGGACGGAACCTATGGCTACACCTTC. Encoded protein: CASSLGDGTYGYTF.

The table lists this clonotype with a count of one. The CDR3 region has the DNA TGTGCCAGCACCCTTAGCCTAGCGTCCTACAATGAGCAGTTCTTC. It encodes CASTLSLASYNEQFF. The rearrangement uses TRBV6-8 and TRBJ2-1; D is possibly TRBD2 (6 bases). V gave up 7 bases and J gave up 1 base, with 14 bases separating them. This CDR3 has 15 residues. CDR1 and CDR2 from the germline V gene are MNHGY and SAAAGT.

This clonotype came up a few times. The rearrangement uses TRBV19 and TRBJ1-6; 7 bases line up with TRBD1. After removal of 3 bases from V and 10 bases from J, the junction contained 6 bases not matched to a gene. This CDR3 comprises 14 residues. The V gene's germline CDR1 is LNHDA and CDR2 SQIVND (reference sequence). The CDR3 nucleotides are TGTGCCAGTAGTATTGCAGGGGGATACTCACCCCTCCACTTT. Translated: CASSIAGGYSPLHF.

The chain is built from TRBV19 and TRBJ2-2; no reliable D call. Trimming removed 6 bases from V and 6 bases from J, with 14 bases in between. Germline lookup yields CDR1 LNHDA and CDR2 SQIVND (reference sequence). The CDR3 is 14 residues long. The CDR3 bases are TGTGCCAGTAGAAAATACCAGAATCCCGGGGAGCTGTTTTTT. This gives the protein CASRKYQNPGELFF.

CDR3 residues: CASSGPTGGPVRYF. DNA of the CDR3: TGTGCCAGCAGCGGACCGACAGGGGGCCCGGTCCGGTATTTT. The V gene is TRBV7-4, the J gene TRBJ2-3; 10 positions agree with TRBD1. The CDR3 consists of 14 residues. Trimming at V came to 5 bases and at J to 14 bases, leaving 13 bases not matched to a gene. Germline CDR1 SGHVT, CDR2 SQSDAQ.

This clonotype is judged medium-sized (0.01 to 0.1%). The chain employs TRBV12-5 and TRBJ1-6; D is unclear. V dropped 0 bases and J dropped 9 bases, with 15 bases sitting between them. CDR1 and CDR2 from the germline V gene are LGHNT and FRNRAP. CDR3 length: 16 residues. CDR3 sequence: CASGLVRRGLGSPLHF. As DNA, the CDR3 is TGTGCTAGTGGTTTGGTACGACGGGGATTGGGTTCACCCCTCCACTTT.

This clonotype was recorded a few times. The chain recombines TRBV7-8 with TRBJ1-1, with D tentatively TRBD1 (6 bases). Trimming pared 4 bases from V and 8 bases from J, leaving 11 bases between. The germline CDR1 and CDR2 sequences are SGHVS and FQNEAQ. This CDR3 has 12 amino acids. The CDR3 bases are TGTGCCAGCAGCTGGCGGACAGAGGAAGCTTTCTTT. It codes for CASSWRTEEAFF. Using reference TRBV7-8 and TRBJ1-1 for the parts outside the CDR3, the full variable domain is GAGVSQSPRYKVAKRGQDVALRCDPISGHVSLFWYQQALGQGPEFLTYFQNEAQLDKSGLPSDRFFAERPEGSVSTLKIQRTQQEDSAVYLCASSWRTEEAFFGQGTRLTVV.

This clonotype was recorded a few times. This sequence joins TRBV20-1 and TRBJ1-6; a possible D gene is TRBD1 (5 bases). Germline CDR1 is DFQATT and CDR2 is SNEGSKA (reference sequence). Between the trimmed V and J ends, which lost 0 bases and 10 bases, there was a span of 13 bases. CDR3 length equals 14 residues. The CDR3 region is CSARDWGEGSPLHF. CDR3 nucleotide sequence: TGCAGTGCTAGAGATTGGGGGGAGGGCTCACCCCTCCACTTT.

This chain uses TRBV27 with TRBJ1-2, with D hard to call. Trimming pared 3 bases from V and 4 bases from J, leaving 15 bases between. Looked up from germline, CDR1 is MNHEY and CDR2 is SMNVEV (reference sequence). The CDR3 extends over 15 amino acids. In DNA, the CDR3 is TGTGCCAGCAGTTTCAGTAACAGTCCGACCTATGGCTACACCTTC. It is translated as CASSFSNSPTYGYTF.

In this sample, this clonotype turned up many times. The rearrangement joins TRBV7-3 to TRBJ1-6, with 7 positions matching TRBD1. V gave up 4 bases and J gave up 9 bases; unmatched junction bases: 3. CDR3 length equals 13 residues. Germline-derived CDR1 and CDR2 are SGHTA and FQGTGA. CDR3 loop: CASSWDSSSPLHF. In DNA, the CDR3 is TGTGCCAGCAGCTGGGACAGTTCTTCACCCCTCCACTTT. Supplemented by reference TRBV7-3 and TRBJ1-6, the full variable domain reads GAGVSQTPSNKVTEKGKYVELRCDPISGHTALYWYRQSLGQGPEFLIYFQGTGAADDSGLPNDRFFAVRPEGSVSTLKIQRTERGDSAVYLCASSWDSSSPLHFGNGTRLTVT.